These 24 T cell receptor beta chains share one sample of origin, sequenced in a study of cytomegalovirus exposure and HLA in healthy donors (dated by TCRdb to the late 2010s). Receptor libraries were prepared by the immunoSEQ multiplex PCR assay. For the multiplex PCR, a mixture combining 60 forward primers for TCR Vbeta segments and 13 reverse primers for TCR Jbeta segments was used. TCRdb carries this immuneACCESS record with in-frame sequences only. Its versions omit some clonotypes, under half of them owing to an unresolved V gene in the studies checked, with the rest unexplained. The sample profile shows about 160,000 clones; 70% to 85% of them were found once. The ten largest make up approximately 2.1% of the sample. The sequencing input was PBMCs. These receptors were obtained from a man aged 45 to 65 in good health and CMV-seropositive.

The gene calls are TRBV5-1 and TRBJ2-1, with D possibly matching TRBD1 (6 bases). Germline lookup yields CDR1 SGHRS and CDR2 YFSETQ. The V end was cut by 2 bases, the J end by 2 bases, with 14 bases between. This CDR3 region has 16 residues. CDR3 loop: CASSLGPQGTYNEQFF. The CDR3 nucleotides are TGCGCCAGCAGCTTAGGTCCACAGGGAACCTACAATGAGCAGTTCTTC.

This clone was seen only a few times. The CDR3, as DNA: TGTGCCAGCAGCGTAGGGGTTATAGCGGGGGGGCCGGCAGATACGCAGTATTTT. It is translated as CASSVGVIAGGPADTQYF. The chain employs TRBV9 and TRBJ2-3; TRBD2 agrees at 11 bases. Germline CDR1 is SGDLS and CDR2 is YYNGEE. J gave up 4 bases and V 0 bases, and 10 bases lay outside the gene matches. CDR3 length: 18 amino acids.

V is TRBV10-1 and J is TRBJ1-1; the D gene is possibly TRBD1 (5 bases). CDR3 length equals 15 residues. Germline values: CDR1 WNHNN, CDR2 SYGVQD (reference sequence). Between the trimmed V and J ends, which lost 5 bases and 0 bases, there was a span of 13 bases. The CDR3 protein is CASSHSRQMNTEAFF. The CDR3 bases are TGCGCCAGCAGTCATTCTAGACAGATGAACACTGAAGCTTTCTTT.

The chain is built from TRBV9 and TRBJ2-7; weak D call: TRBD2 (6 bases). The CDR3 has 16 residues. V lost 0 bases and J lost 4, with 17 bases in between. CDR1 is SGDLS, CDR2 YYNGEE, per germline. The DNA of the CDR3 is TGTGCCAGCAGCGTAGAGGGGTCGGGGGAACGATACGAGCAGTACTTC. Encoded protein: CASSVEGSGERYEQYF.

The J gene is TRBJ1-4, the V gene TRBV19, with D possibly matching TRBD1 (5 bases). The CDR3 runs to 15 residues. V lost 5 bases and J 0 bases, leaving 10 bases between the germline ends. CDR1 and CDR2 (germline): LNHDA, SQIVND (reference sequence). The CDR3 bases are TGTGCCAGTAGTCCCTGGGGGGCAACTAATGAAAAACTGTTTTTT. This encodes CASSPWGATNEKLFF.

The rearrangement uses TRBV5-1 and TRBJ2-5; 13 bases map to TRBD2. This CDR3 is built from 15 residues. CDR1 is SGHRS, CDR2 YFSETQ, per germline. V shed 0 bases, J shed 4 bases, and the junction held 0 bases outside the gene matches. CDR3 loop: CASSLGTSGGETQYF. The CDR3 coding sequence is TGCGCCAGCAGCTTGGGGACTAGCGGGGGAGAGACCCAGTACTTC.

The chain combines TRBV18 with TRBJ1-5; D unresolved. The CDR3 extends over 16 amino acids. The V and J ends lost 3 bases and 6 bases respectively, with 18 bases between them. Per the germline V gene, CDR1 is KGHSH and CDR2 is LQKENI. The CDR3 is CASSPRSAQWSQPQHF. CDR3 in DNA: TGTGCCAGCTCACCGAGGTCGGCGCAGTGGAGTCAGCCCCAGCATTTT.

This clone was observed a few times. CDR3 nucleotides: TGCGCCAGCAGCCAAGATATTTTCGGCGGGGTGGCTGGGGCCAACGTCCTGACTTTC. Protein product: CASSQDIFGGVAGANVLTF. The chain couples TRBV4-3 to TRBJ2-6, with D tentatively TRBD2 (6 bases). The germline CDR1 and CDR2 sequences are LGHNA and YSLEER. Trimming pared 0 bases from V and 2 bases from J, leaving 17 bases between. The CDR3 loop spans 19 amino acids.

The V call is TRBV6-6, the J call TRBJ2-1, with TRBD2 matching over 9 bases. The CDR3 extends over 15 amino acids. Germline V gene sequence: CDR1 MNHNY, CDR2 SVGAGI (reference sequence). The ends lost 2 bases at V and 9 bases at J; junction bases unmatched: 8. CDR3 sequence reads: CASSYGGGGDSEQFF. The CDR3 region has the DNA TGTGCCAGCAGTTACGGCGGGGGGGGCGATAGTGAGCAGTTCTTC.

The chain uses TRBV7-2 and TRBJ1-1; D is unresolved. Germline CDR1 is SGHTA and CDR2 is FQGNSA. V lost 1 base and J 0 bases, leaving 9 bases between the germline ends. The CDR3 length is 15 residues. This CDR3 reads CASSLGAAMNTEAFF. The CDR3 region has the DNA TGTGCCAGCAGCTTAGGGGCAGCAATGAACACTGAAGCTTTCTTT.

V usage is TRBV7-6 and J usage is TRBJ2-1; 15 bases match TRBD2. There are 18 residues in the CDR3. Germline CDR1 and CDR2: SGHVS and FNYEAQ. Unmatched junction bases numbered 7, after V lost 0 bases and J lost 7 bases. The CDR3 loop is CASSLARTSGGAGNEQFF. The CDR3, as DNA: TGTGCCAGCAGCTTAGCGAGGACTAGCGGGGGGGCGGGAAATGAGCAGTTCTTC. Supplemented by reference TRBV7-6 and TRBJ2-1, the full variable domain reads GAGVSQSPRYKVTKRGQDVALRCDPISGHVSLYWYRQALGQGPEFLTYFNYEAQQDKSGLPNDRFSAERPEGSISTLTIQRTEQRDSAMYRCASSLARTSGGAGNEQFFGPGTRLTVL.

V is TRBV2 and J is TRBJ1-5; weak D call: TRBD1 (6 bases). Germline V lookup: CDR1 SNHLY, CDR2 FYNNEI. The CDR3 has 16 residues. Deletions cut 2 bases from V and 7 bases from J, with 18 bases between. The DNA of the CDR3 is TGTGCCAGCAGTGAACCCTCGGGGGGGCTAGGGCAGCCCCAGCATTTT. Amino acid sequence: CASSEPSGGLGQPQHF.

This clone was seen more than once but under ten times. CDR3 sequence (DNA): TGTGCCAGCAGCCCCTTACTAGCGGGGAGCTCCTACGAGCAGTACTTC. Residues: CASSPLLAGSSYEQYF. The chain combines TRBV4-2 with TRBJ2-7; TRBD2 agrees at 10 bases. Trimming cost V 4 bases and J 0 bases; bases outside gene matches: 6. The germline V gene encodes CDR1 LGHNA and CDR2 YNFKEQ. This CDR3 is 16 amino acids long.

The rearrangement links TRBV30 to TRBJ2-7; weak D call: TRBD1 (5 bases). This CDR3 is 15 amino acids long. Trimming took off 0 bases at V and 2 bases at J, with 14 bases between the two ends. CDR1 and CDR2 (germline): GTSNPN, SVGIG (reference sequence). CDR3 nucleotides: TGTGCCTGGAGTGTACCTCTGGGGCCGGCCTACGAGCAGTACTTC. Residues: CAWSVPLGPAYEQYF.

The rearrangement links TRBV11-2 to TRBJ2-3; 7 bases are shared with TRBD2. V was pared by 6 bases and J by 3 bases, with 12 bases of the junction left unmatched. The CDR3 runs 16 residues. Germline values: CDR1 SGHAT, CDR2 FQNNGV. CDR3 amino acids: CASRKAGTLWTDTQYF. DNA of the CDR3: TGTGCCAGCAGGAAAGCGGGGACTTTATGGACAGATACGCAGTATTTT.

CDR3 protein: CAFRSGAFRTDTQYF. Written as DNA, the CDR3 is TGTGCCTTCCGTAGCGGGGCCTTCAGGACAGATACGCAGTATTTT. The chain is built from TRBV30 and TRBJ2-3; 8 bases are a match to TRBD2. The V gene's germline CDR1 is GTSNPN and CDR2 SVGIG (reference sequence). The CDR3 totals 15 residues. Trimming removed 7 bases from V and 3 bases from J; junction bases left unmatched: 12.

The chain links TRBV7-8 to TRBJ2-2; the match to TRBD2 covers 15 bases. Germline V gene lookup returns CDR1 SGHVS and CDR2 FQNEAQ. V lost 4 bases to trimming and J lost 5 bases; unmatched junction nucleotides: 2. There are 16 residues in the CDR3. The CDR3 spells CASSSGLAGGTGELFF. The CDR3 DNA reads TGTGCCAGCAGCTCCGGACTAGCGGGGGGGACCGGGGAGCTGTTTTTT.

The chain employs TRBV2 and TRBJ1-5; D not resolved. The ends were cut back, 4 bases at V and 6 bases at J, with 13 bases in the middle. This CDR3 spans 14 amino acids. Per the germline V gene, CDR1 is SNHLY and CDR2 is FYNNEI. The CDR3 DNA reads as TGTGCCAGCAGTGCTGGAGGGTCCCGTCAGCCCCAGCATTTT. This codes for CASSAGGSRQPQHF.

The V and J genes are TRBV7-2 and TRBJ2-3; TRBD2 matches at 7 bases. Germline values: CDR1 SGHTA, CDR2 FQGNSA. The CDR3 spans 13 residues. The J segment lost 2 bases and the V segment lost 10 bases, leaving 6 bases of the junction unmatched. In nucleotides, the CDR3 is TGTGCCACGTCTAGCGGAATCACAGATACGCAGTATTTT. Amino acid sequence: CATSSGITDTQYF.

The chain joins TRBV7-2 to TRBJ2-2; 8 nucleotides match TRBD2. This CDR3 spans 17 amino acids. Per germline, CDR1 SGHTA and CDR2 FQGNSA. V trimming: 5 bases; J trimming: 4 bases; junction bases outside the gene matches: 12. CDR3 residues: CASSPPGGETGTGELFF. CDR3 nucleotides: TGTGCCAGCAGCCCCCCCGGGGGGGAGACGGGCACCGGGGAGCTGTTTTTT. Together with reference TRBV7-2 and TRBJ2-2, the CDR3 gives the full variable domain: GAGVSQSPSNKVTEKGKDVELRCDPISGHTALYWYRQSLGQGLEFLIYFQGNSAPDKSGLPSDRFSAERTGGSVSTLTIQRTQQEDSAVYLCASSPPGGETGTGELFFGEGSRLTVL.

The rearrangement uses TRBV5-4 and TRBJ2-7; maybe TRBD2 (5 bases). The CDR3 totals 14 residues. Trimming removed 3 bases at V and 2 bases at J, with 12 bases between. Germline CDR1 reads SGHNT; CDR2 reads YYREEE (reference sequence). The CDR3 nucleotides read TGTGCCAGCAGCTCGGCCTCTAGCCCCTACGAGCAGTACTTC. The encoded protein is CASSSASSPYEQYF.

This rearrangement joins TRBV4-3 to TRBJ1-3, with D maybe TRBD1 (6 bases). CDR3 size: 15 residues. The ends were cut back, 0 bases at V and 4 bases at J, with 10 bases in the middle. CDR1 and CDR2 (germline): LGHNA, YSLEER. The CDR3 coding sequence is TGCGCCAGCAGCCAAGACCCCAGGGGCGGAAACACCATATATTTT. Protein: CASSQDPRGGNTIYF.

The gene calls are TRBV7-3 and TRBJ2-5, with D possibly being TRBD2 (6 bases). CDR1 is SGHTA, CDR2 FQGTGA, per germline. Trimming shortened V by 5 bases and J by 1 base, and 11 bases separated the two germline ends. The CDR3 length is 14 residues. In DNA, the CDR3 is TGTGCCAGCAGCCACGGGACTGGCCAAGAGACCCAGTACTTC. Its protein is CASSHGTGQETQYF.

The chain is built from TRBV29-1 and TRBJ2-2; no reliable D call. Trimming removed 5 bases at V and 3 bases at J, with 7 bases between. CDR3 length: 12 residues. Germline V gene sequence: CDR1 SQVTM, CDR2 ANQGSEA. In nucleotides, the CDR3 is TGCAGCGTTATATCAGACACCGGGGAGCTGTTTTTT. It specifies CSVISDTGELFF.